These T cell receptor beta chains were read from a single sample in a study of CD8 T cells in ankylosing spondylitis. TCRdb reprocessed the 5' RACE reads via MiXCR and lists one record per CDR3 protein. The data show 220,000 or so distinct CDR3 sequences, with 10% to 13% seen just once and about 20% held by the top ten. Sequenced material: blood, either unsorted or a sorted T cell fraction (not recorded which). The receptor source for this set is a male donor with ankylosing spondylitis or in good health (not recorded which). The conserved cysteine and the conserved F or W are not part of the CDR3 here. The order of the fields is V gene, CDR3 protein.

TRBV2,AGKPGGTEAF
TRBV3-1,ASSPSAETDGYT
TRBV29-1,SVDRQYNEQF
TRBV5-1,ASTHGAGSNEQF
TRBV18,ASSPRSGMNTEAF
TRBV20-1,SGQGTGKTDTQY
TRBV5-6,ASSPGQGSTDTQY
TRBV7-2,ASSLGAQGYEQY
TRBV5-5,ASSPGLSAGYEQY
TRBV6-1,ASGPAGTGGRGYT
TRBV12-3/TRBV12-4,ASSLAAGDNTGELF
TRBV5-1,ASSLGGGDTEAF
TRBV3-1,ASSQEAGLSYEQY